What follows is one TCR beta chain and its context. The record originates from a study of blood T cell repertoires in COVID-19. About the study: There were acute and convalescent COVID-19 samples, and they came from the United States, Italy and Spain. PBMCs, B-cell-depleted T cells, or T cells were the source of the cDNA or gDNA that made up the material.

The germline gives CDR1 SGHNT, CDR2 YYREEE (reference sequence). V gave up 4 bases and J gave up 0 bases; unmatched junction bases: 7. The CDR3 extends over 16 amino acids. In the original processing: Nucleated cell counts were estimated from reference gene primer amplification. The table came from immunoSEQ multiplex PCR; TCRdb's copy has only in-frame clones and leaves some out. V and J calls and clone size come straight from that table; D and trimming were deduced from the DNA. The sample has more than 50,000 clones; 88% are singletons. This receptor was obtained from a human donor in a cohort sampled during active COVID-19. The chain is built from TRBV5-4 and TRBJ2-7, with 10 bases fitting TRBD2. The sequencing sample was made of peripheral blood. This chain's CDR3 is CASSPWTSGSSYEQYF. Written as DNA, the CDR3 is TGTGCCAGCAGCCCCTGGACTAGCGGTAGCTCCTACGAGCAGTACTTC.